This T cell receptor (beta chain) came from a study of blood T cells in healthy people across ages. Study outcomes and limitations: Researchers report that TCR beta diversity correlated strongly with naive T cell percentage.

On this clonotype: Its antigen remains unknown.

The use of a sample-barcoded 5' primer and a J-beta primer mix characterized a second PCR of about 7 to 12 cycles. TCRdb analysed the 5' RACE reads with MiXCR anew, one entry per CDR3 protein. The top ten clones hold roughly 13% of a sample with 650,000 to 700,000 distinct CDR3 sequences, approximately 52% of them seen once. This TCR derives from an elderly woman in good health. The sample was blood.

CDR3 nucleotides: TGTGCCAGCAGCTTCGTAATACCGGGACAGGGATCGGTGCGGTTCTTC. It encodes CASSFVIPGQGSVRFF. The chain has TRBV5-5 and TRBJ2-1; 9 positions match TRBD1. The V gene's germline CDR1 is SGHKS and CDR2 YYEKEE (reference sequence). The V gene end was trimmed by 2 bases and the J gene end by 15 bases; junction bases not matched to a gene: 18. The CDR3 is 16 amino acids.